The clone carrying this TCR beta chain showed up just a few times. Trimming took 2 bases from V and 2 from J, leaving 13 bases between them. Germline V gene lookup returns CDR1 DFQATT and CDR2 SNEGSKA (reference sequence). The CDR3 is 15 residues long. TCRdb processed the 5' RACE reads anew with MiXCR; each CDR3 protein has one entry. The table includes 300,000 to 450,000 distinct CDR3 sequences, 28% detected once. The data were obtained in a study of identical twins' blood T cells. The sample taken for sequencing was PBMCs. The chain combines TRBV20-1 with TRBJ2-1; possibly TRBD2 for D (7 bases). The sequence was collected from a woman between 18 and 55 years old in good health. CDR3 residues: CSARRGGAAYNEQFF. The CDR3 DNA reads as TGCAGTGCTAGAAGGGGGGGGGCCGCCTACAATGAGCAGTTCTTC.